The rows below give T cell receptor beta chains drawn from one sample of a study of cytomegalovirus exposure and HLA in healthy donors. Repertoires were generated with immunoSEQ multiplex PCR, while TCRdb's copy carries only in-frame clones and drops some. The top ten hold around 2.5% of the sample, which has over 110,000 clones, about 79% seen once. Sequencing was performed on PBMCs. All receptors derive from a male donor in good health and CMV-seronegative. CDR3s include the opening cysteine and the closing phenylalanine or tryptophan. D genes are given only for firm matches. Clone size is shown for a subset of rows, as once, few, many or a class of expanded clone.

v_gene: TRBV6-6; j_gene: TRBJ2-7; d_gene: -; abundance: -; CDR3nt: TGTGCCAGCAGCTTCGACTACACGAGCTCCTACGAGCAGTACTTC; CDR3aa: CASSFDYTSSYEQYF
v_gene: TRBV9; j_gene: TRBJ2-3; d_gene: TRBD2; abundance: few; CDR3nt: TGTGCCAGCAGCGTCAGACTAGCGGGGTCGTCAGATACGCAGTATTTT; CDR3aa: CASSVRLAGSSDTQYF
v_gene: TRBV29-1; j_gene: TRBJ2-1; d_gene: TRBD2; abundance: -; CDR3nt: TGCAGCGTTTCGGACTCCCGGGGGGGTATTGAGCAGTTCTTC; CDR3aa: CSVSDSRGGIEQFF
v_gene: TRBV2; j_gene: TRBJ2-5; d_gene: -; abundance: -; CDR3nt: TGTGCCGGCACCTTTACTTCGGAGACCCAGTACTTC; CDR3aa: CAGTFTSETQYF
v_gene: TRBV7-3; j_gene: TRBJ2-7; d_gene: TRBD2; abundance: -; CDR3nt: TGTGCCAGCAGCCCAAGGGCGGGAGGACGTAGCGAGCAGTACTTC; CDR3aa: CASSPRAGGRSEQYF
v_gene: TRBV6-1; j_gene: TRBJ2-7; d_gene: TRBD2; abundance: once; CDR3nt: TGTGCCAGCGACCGTCGGGAGGTGAGCTCCTACGAGCAGTACTTC; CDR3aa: CASDRREVSSYEQYF
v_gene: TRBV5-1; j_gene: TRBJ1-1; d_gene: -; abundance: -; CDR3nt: TGCGCCAGCAGCTTGGCCTCCGGGGGGAACACTGAAGCTTTCTTT; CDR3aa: CASSLASGGNTEAFF
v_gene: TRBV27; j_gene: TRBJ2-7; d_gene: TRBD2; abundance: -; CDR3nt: TGTGCCAGCAGTCGAGGACTAGCGGGAGGCGAGCAGTACTTC; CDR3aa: CASSRGLAGGEQYF
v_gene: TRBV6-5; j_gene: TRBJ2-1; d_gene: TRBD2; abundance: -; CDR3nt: TGTGCCAGCAGTTACCCGGGACTAGCTTTCAATGAGCAGTTCTTC; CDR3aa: CASSYPGLAFNEQFF
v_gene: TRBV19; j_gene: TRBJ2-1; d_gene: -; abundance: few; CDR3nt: TGTGCCAGTAGTATAGTCCCAGGGCCCACCTACAATGAGCAGTTCTTC; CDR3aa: CASSIVPGPTYNEQFF
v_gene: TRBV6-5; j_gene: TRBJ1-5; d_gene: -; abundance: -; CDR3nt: TGTGCCAGCAGTTACTCGCGGGAATGGGCCCAGCATTTT; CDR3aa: CASSYSREWAQHF
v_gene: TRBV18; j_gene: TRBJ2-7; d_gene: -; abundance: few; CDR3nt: TGTGCCAGCTCACCGCCAGGGGAAGCCTACGAGCAGTACTTC; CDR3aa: CASSPPGEAYEQYF
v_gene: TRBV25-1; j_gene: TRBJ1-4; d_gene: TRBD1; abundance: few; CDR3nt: TGTGCCAGCAGCCCGGGACAGGGGGTAGAAAAACTGTTTTTT; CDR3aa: CASSPGQGVEKLFF
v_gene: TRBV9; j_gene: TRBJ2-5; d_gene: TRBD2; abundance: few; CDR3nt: TGTGCCAGCAGCCCCGGGGTTAGCGGGAGGGCAGGGGAGACCCAGTACTTC; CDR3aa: CASSPGVSGRAGETQYF
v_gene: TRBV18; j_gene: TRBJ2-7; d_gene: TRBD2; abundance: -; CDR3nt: TGTGCCAGCTCACCAGAAGTTCTAGCGGGAGGGCCTGGAGAGCAGTACTTC; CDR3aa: CASSPEVLAGGPGEQYF
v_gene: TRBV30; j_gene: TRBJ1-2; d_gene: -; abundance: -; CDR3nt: TGTGCCTGGAGTGTTTTGGGGCCTGGCTACACCTTC; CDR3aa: CAWSVLGPGYTF
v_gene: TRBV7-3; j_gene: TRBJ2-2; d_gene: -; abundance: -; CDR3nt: TGTGCCAGCAGCCAAGGAGGTGTCACCGGGGAGCTGTTTTTT; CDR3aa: CASSQGGVTGELFF
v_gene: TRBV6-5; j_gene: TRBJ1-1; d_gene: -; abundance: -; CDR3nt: TGTGCCAGCAGTTCCTGGACTGTGAACACTGAAGCTTTCTTT; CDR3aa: CASSSWTVNTEAFF
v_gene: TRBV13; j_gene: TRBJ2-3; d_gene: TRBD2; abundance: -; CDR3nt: TGTGCCAGCAGCCGCCGTCTAGCGGTAAGGGCAGATACGCAGTATTTT; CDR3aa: CASSRRLAVRADTQYF
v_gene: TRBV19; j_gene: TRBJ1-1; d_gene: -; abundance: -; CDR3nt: TGTGCCAGTACCCGGAGTGCGGGGCAAAAGAACACTGAAGCTTTCTTT; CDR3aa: CASTRSAGQKNTEAFF
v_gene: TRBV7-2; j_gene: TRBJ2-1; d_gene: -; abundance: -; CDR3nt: TGTGCCAGCAGTCCTAGGGGGACGCACAATGAGCAGTTCTTC; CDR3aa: CASSPRGTHNEQFF
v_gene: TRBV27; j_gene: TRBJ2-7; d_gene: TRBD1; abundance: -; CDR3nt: TGTGCCAGCAGTTTATCTCCCGGGACAGGGGCGTCTAACGAGCAGTACTTC; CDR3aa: CASSLSPGTGASNEQYF
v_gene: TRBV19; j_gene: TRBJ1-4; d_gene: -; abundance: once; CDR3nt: TGTGCCAGTAGCTCATCGACGAGGGGGTCAGGTGAAAAACTGTTTTTT; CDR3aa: CASSSSTRGSGEKLFF
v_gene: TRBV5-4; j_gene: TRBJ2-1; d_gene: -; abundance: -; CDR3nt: TGTGCCAGCAGCTTCGGAGAGGGCCTAAACAATGAGCAGTTCTTC; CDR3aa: CASSFGEGLNNEQFF
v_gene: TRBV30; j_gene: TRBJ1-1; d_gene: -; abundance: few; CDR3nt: TGTGCCTGGAGTCCGGTGAGCACTGAAGCTTTCTTT; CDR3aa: CAWSPVSTEAFF
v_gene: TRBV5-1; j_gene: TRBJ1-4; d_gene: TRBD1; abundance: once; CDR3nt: TGCGCCACCCGAGGGACAGCCGATGAAAAACTGTTTTTT; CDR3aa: CATRGTADEKLFF
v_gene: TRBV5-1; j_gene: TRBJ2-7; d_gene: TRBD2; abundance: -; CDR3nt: TGCGCCAGCAGGACTAGCGGGGCTACCTACGAGCAGTACTTC; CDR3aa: CASRTSGATYEQYF
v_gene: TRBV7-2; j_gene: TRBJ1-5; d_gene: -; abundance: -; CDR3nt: TGTGCCAGCAGCTTAGCAGGGGGGGGTCCTCAGCCCCAGCATTTT; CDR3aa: CASSLAGGGPQPQHF
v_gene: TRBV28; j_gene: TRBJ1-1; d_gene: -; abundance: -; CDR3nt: TGTGCCAGCAGTTTAGGAAGCGGGGGCTTGAGGACTGAAGCTTTCTTT; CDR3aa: CASSLGSGGLRTEAFF
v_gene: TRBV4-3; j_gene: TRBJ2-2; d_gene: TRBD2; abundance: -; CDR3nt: TGCGCCAGCAGCCAAGATTTGGGGGGGGACACCGGGGAGCTGTTTTTT; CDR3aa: CASSQDLGGDTGELFF
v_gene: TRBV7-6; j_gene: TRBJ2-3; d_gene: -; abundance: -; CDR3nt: TGTGCCAGCAGCTTGGGCTTTGATACGCAGTATTTT; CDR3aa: CASSLGFDTQYF
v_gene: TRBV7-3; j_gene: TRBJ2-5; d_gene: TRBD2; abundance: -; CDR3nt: TGTGCCAGCAGCTTAACGACTAGCGGGAGCGGGGAGACCCAGTACTTC; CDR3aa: CASSLTTSGSGETQYF
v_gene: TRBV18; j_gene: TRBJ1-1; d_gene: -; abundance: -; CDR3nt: TGTGCCAGCTCACCACCCGTGAACACTGAAGCTTTCTTT; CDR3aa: CASSPPVNTEAFF
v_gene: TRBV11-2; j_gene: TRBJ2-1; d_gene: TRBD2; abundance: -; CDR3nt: TGTGCCAGCAGCTTAGATCGGGGGGGGAGAACCTACAATGAGCAGTTCTTC; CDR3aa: CASSLDRGGRTYNEQFF
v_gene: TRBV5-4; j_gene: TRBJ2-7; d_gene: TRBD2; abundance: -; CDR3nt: TGTGCCAGCAGCTTGGACGGGCGGATCCACCGGGGGGTTGGGTTC; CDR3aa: CASSLDGRIHRGVGF
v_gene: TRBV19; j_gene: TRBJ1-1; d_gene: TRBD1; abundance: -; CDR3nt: TGTGCCAGTAGGACAGGGGGCCGGTTATCTGAAGCTTTCTTT; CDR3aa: CASRTGGRLSEAFF
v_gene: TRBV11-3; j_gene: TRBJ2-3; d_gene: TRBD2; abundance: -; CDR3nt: TGTGCCAGCAGCTTAGGTCCCGCGAATCGGGGGGGAGATACGCAGTATTTT; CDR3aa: CASSLGPANRGGDTQYF
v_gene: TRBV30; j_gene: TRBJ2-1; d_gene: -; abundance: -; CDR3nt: TGTGCCTGGAGTTGGCGGGACGAGCAGTTCTTC; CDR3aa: CAWSWRDEQFF
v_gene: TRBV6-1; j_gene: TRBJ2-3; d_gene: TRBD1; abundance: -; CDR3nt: TGTGCCAGCAGCATTTGGACAGGGCTCTCAGATACGCAGTATTTT; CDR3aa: CASSIWTGLSDTQYF
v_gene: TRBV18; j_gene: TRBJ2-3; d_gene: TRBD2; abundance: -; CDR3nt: TGTGCCAGCTCACCACTCCCGGCTAGCGGGAGTGATACGCAGTATTTT; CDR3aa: CASSPLPASGSDTQYF
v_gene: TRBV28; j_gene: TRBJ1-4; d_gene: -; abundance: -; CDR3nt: TGTGCCAGCAGTCGAGAGGGCCCGCGAAATGAAAAACTGTTTTTT; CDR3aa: CASSREGPRNEKLFF
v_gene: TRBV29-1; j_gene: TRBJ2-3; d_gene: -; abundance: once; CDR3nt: TGCAGCGTTGAAGGCGGCGGGACGAACACAGATACGCAGTATTTT; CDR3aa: CSVEGGGTNTDTQYF
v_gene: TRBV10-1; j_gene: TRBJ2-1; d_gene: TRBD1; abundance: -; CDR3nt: TGCGCCAGCAGTGGGACAGGGGAATCGAGTGAGCAGTTCTTC; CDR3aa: CASSGTGESSEQFF
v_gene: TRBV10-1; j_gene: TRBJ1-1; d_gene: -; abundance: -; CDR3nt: TGCGCCAGCAGTCCAGGGGCCGCTGAAGCTTTCTTT; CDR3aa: CASSPGAAEAFF
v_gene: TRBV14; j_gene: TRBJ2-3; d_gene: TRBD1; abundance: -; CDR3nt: TGTGCCAGCAGCCAATACACCGGGACAGGAAGCACAGATACGCAGTATTTT; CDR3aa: CASSQYTGTGSTDTQYF
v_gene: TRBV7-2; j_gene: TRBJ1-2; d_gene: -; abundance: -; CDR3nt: TGTGCCAGCAGCTTAGAGAGATATGGCTACACCTTC; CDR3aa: CASSLERYGYTF
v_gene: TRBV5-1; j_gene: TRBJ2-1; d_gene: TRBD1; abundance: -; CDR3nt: TGCGCCAGCAGACTCGGACAGGGAGAATGGAATGAGCAGTTCTTC; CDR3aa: CASRLGQGEWNEQFF
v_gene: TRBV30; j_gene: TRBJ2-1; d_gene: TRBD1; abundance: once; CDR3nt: TGTGCCGGGGGGACAGGGGACTACAATGAGCAGTTCTTC; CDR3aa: CAGGTGDYNEQFF
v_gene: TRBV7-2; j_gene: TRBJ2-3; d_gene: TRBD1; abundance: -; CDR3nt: TGTGCCAGCAGCCCCAGACAGGGGGGCACAGATACGCAGTATTTT; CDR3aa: CASSPRQGGTDTQYF
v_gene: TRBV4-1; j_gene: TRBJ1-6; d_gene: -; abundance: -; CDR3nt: TGCGCCAGCAGCCAAGAGGGCGGGAGCTCCTATAATTCACCCCTCCACTTT; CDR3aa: CASSQEGGSSYNSPLHF
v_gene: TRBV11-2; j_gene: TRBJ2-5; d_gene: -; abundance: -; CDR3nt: TGTGCCAGCAGCCCGACTAGTTGGGAAGAGACCCAGTACTTC; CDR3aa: CASSPTSWEETQYF
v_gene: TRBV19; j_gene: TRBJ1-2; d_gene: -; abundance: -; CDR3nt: TGTGCCAGTAGTATACTTACTGGACTTAACTATGGCTACACCTTC; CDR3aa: CASSILTGLNYGYTF
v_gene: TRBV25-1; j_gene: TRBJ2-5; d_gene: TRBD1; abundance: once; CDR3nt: TGTGCCAGCAGTGAACTCGGGACAGGGGGGGAGACCCAGTACTTC; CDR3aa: CASSELGTGGETQYF